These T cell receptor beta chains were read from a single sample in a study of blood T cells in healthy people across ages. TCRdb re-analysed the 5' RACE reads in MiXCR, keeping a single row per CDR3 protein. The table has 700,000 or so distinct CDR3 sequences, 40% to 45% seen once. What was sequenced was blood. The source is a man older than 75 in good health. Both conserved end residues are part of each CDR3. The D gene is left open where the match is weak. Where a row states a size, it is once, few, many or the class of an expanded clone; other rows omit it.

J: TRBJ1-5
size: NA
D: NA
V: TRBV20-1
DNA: TGCAGTGCTAGAGTTGGAGGAGGCCCTCAGCCCCAGCATTTT
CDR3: CSARVGGGPQPQHF

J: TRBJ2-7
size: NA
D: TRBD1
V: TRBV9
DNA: TGTGCCAGCAGCGCCACCGGGACAGGGTTATACGAGCAGTACTTC
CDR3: CASSATGTGLYEQYF

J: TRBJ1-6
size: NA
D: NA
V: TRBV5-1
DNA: TGCGCCAGCAGCTTGGAAGGGGCGAATAATTCACCCCTCCACTTT
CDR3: CASSLEGANNSPLHF

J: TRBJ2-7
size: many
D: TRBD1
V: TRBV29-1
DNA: TGCAGCGTTGAATATGGGACAGGGACCTACGAGCAGTACTTC
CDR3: CSVEYGTGTYEQYF

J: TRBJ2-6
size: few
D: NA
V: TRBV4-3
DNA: TGCGCCAGCAGACCCGGGACCTCTGGGGCCAACGTCCTGACTTTC
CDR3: CASRPGTSGANVLTF

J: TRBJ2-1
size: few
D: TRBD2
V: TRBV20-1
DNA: TGCAGTGCTAGGACTAGCGGGTCGGATGAGCAGTTCTTC
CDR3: CSARTSGSDEQFF

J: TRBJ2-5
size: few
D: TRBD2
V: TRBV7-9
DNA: TGTGCCAGCAGCTCGATGAAAGCGGGGGTGGTGACCCAGTACTTC
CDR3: CASSSMKAGVVTQYF

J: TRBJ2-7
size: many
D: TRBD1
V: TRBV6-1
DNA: TGTGCCAGCAACTACCTTGGGGACAGGGAGGACGAGCAGTACTTC
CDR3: CASNYLGDREDEQYF

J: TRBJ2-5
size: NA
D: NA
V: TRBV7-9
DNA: TGTGCCAGCAGCGTACAAACAAAAGAGACCCAGTACTTC
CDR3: CASSVQTKETQYF

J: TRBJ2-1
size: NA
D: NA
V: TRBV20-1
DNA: TGCAGTGCTAGTTCAAGACTAGTAAATACGAATGAGCAGTTCTTC
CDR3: CSASSRLVNTNEQFF

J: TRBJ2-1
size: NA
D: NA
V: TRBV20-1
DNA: TGCAGTGCCAGAATTACGGTGGGGGACAATGAGCAGTTCTTC
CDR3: CSARITVGDNEQFF

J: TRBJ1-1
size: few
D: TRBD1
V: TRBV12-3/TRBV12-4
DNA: TGTGCCAGCAGTACGACAGGGGTGAACACTGAAGCTTTCTTT
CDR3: CASSTTGVNTEAFF

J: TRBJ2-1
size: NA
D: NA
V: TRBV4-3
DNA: TGCGCCAGCAGCCAAGATCCTAGTAGTAATGAGCAGTTCTTC
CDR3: CASSQDPSSNEQFF

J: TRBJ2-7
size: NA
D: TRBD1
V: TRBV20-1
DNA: TGCAGTGCTAGGGACAGGGGGTGGTACGAGCAGTACTTC
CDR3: CSARDRGWYEQYF

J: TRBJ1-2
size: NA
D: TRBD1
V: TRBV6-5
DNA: TGTGCCAGCAGCGTGGATACCGTCGGACAGGGAGGTGGCTACACCTTC
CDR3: CASSVDTVGQGGGYTF

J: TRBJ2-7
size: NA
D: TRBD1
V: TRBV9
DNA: TGTGCCAGCAGCCAGGGGACAGTACCCTACGAGCAGTACTTC
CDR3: CASSQGTVPYEQYF

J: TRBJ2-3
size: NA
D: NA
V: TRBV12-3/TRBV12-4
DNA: TGTGCCAGCAGCCTACTAAGCTCGAGCACAGATACGCAGTATTTT
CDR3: CASSLLSSSTDTQYF

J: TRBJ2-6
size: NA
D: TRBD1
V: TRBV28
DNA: TGTGCCAGCAGTCCGGGACAGTTAATGTCTGGGGCCAACGTCCTGACTTTC
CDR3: CASSPGQLMSGANVLTF

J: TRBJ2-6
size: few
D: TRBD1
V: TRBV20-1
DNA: TGCAGTGCTGTCGGACAGGCCCTCTCTGGGGCCAACGTCCTGACTTTC
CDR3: CSAVGQALSGANVLTF

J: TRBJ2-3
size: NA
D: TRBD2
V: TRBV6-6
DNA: TGTGCCAGCAGTTACGCTAGCGGATCTAGCACAGATACGCAGTATTTT
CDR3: CASSYASGSSTDTQYF

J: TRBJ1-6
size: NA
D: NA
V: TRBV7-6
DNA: TGTGCCAGCAGCTTAGCGAGGGGGGGGGTCTATAATTCACCCCTCCACTTT
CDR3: CASSLARGGVYNSPLHF

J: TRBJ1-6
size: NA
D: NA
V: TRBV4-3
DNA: TGCGCCAGCAGCCAAGTTGTGGGTTCTCTTTCACCCCTCCACTTT
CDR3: CASSQVVGSLSPLHF

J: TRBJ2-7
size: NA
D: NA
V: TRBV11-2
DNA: TGTGCCAGCAGCCTCGACGCGCGGCAGGGGCCCCGGATAAGCTCCTACGAGCAGTACTTC
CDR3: CASSLDARQGPRISSYEQYF

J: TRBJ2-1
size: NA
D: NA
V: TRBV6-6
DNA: TGTGCCAGCAAAGAATTGTGGGCTTCCTACAATGAGCAGTTCTTC
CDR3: CASKELWASYNEQFF

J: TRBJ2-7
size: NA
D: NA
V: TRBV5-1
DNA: TGCGCCAGCAGCTCGGCTAAGGATTCTACCTACGAGCAGTACTTC
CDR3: CASSSAKDSTYEQYF

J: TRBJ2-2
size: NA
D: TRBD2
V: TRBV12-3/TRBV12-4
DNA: TGTGCCAGCAGTTCTTGGGTAGCGGGGGCCGGGGAGCTGTTTTTT
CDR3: CASSSWVAGAGELFF

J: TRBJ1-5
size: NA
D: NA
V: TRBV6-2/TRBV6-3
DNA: TGTGCCAGCAATAAGGGGAATCAGCCCCAGCATTTT
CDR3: CASNKGNQPQHF

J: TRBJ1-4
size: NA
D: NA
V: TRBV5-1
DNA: TGTGCCAGCAGCTGGGAGCCTGAGGAAAAACTGTTTTTT
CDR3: CASSWEPEEKLFF

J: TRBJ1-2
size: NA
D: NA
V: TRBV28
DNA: TGTGCCAGCAGTACCACGGACAGATCTAACTATGGCTACACCTTC
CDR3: CASSTTDRSNYGYTF